The next 5 T cell receptor beta chains were all read from a single sample in a study of T cells in Graves' hyperthyroidism and ophthalmopathy (dated by TCRdb to the late 2010s). The library was made by multiplex PCR. The sequencer was an Illumina HiSeq 2000. Amplification of TCR beta CDR3 regions was carried out from RNA transcripts. The TCR CDR3 was subjected to a first round of RT-PCR using the HTBI primer set and the Qiagen OneStep RT-PCR kit. Starting from the raw public reads, TCRdb applied fastp trimming at Q25, assembled clones with MiXCR and retained in-frame beta chains. Every entry covers one CDR3 protein and lists the most common genes and DNA from its rows. In this sample the table shows around 760,000 distinct CDR3 sequences, roughly 32% of which occur a single time. Around 30% of the sample rests with the top ten. The specimen was blood. Source of these receptors: a woman between 35 and 50 years old with Graves' hyperthyroidism.

This chain joins TRBV10-3 and TRBJ2-7; D remains ambiguous. V lost 4 bases, J lost 7 bases, and 11 bases lay in between. From germline, CDR1 is ENHRY and CDR2 SYGVKD. The CDR3 runs to 12 residues. CDR3 nucleotide sequence: TGTGCCATCAGTGCTCGCGACAATGAGCAGTACTTC. As protein: CAISARDNEQYF.

There are many counts of this clonotype. The chain joins TRBV7-9 to TRBJ1-2; possibly TRBD1 for D (6 bases). The CDR3 covers 14 residues. Germline CDR1 reads SEHNR; CDR2 reads FQNEAQ (reference sequence). Trimming took off 3 bases at V and 8 bases at J, with 16 bases between the two ends. Written as DNA, the CDR3 is TGTGCCAGCAGCTTCGGGGGCTTGGTAGAAGGCTACACCTTC. It is translated as CASSFGGLVEGYTF.

This clonotype turned up a few times. The J gene is TRBJ1-5, the V gene TRBV6-1; D not certain. The V end was cut by 6 bases, the J end by 6 bases, with 18 bases between. In germline, CDR1 is MNHNS, CDR2 SASEGT. The CDR3 contains 15 residues. Here the CDR3 reads CASRGPPGPSQPQHF. The CDR3 DNA reads TGTGCCAGCAGAGGACCACCAGGCCCCAGTCAGCCCCAGCATTTT.

In the case of this clonotype: Given a much more abundant clone one base away, this may be a read error. DNA of the CDR3: TGTGCCGGCAGCTCCACAATGAAGATTGAAGCTTTCTTT. Its protein product is CAGSSTMKIEAFF. The V call is TRBV9, the J call TRBJ1-1; D gene uncertain. The V gene's germline CDR1 is SGDLS and CDR2 YYNGEE. The CDR3 has 13 residues. Full variable domain (outside the CDR3, taken from reference TRBV9 and TRBJ1-1): DSGVTQTPKHLITATGQRVTLRCSPRSGDLSVYWYQQSLDQGLQFLIQYYNGEERAKGNILERFSAQQFPDLHSELNLSSLELGDSALYFCAGSSTMKIEAFFGQGTRLTVV.

The chain is built from TRBV9 and TRBJ2-2; D ambiguous. In germline, CDR1 is SGDLS, CDR2 YYNGEE. The CDR3 runs to 15 residues. With 2 bases removed from V and 2 bases from J, the gap between germline ends came to 10 bases. The CDR3 reads CASSVAAHNTGELFF. Here the CDR3 DNA reads TGTGCCAGCAGCGTGGCGGCACATAACACCGGGGAGCTGTTTTTT.